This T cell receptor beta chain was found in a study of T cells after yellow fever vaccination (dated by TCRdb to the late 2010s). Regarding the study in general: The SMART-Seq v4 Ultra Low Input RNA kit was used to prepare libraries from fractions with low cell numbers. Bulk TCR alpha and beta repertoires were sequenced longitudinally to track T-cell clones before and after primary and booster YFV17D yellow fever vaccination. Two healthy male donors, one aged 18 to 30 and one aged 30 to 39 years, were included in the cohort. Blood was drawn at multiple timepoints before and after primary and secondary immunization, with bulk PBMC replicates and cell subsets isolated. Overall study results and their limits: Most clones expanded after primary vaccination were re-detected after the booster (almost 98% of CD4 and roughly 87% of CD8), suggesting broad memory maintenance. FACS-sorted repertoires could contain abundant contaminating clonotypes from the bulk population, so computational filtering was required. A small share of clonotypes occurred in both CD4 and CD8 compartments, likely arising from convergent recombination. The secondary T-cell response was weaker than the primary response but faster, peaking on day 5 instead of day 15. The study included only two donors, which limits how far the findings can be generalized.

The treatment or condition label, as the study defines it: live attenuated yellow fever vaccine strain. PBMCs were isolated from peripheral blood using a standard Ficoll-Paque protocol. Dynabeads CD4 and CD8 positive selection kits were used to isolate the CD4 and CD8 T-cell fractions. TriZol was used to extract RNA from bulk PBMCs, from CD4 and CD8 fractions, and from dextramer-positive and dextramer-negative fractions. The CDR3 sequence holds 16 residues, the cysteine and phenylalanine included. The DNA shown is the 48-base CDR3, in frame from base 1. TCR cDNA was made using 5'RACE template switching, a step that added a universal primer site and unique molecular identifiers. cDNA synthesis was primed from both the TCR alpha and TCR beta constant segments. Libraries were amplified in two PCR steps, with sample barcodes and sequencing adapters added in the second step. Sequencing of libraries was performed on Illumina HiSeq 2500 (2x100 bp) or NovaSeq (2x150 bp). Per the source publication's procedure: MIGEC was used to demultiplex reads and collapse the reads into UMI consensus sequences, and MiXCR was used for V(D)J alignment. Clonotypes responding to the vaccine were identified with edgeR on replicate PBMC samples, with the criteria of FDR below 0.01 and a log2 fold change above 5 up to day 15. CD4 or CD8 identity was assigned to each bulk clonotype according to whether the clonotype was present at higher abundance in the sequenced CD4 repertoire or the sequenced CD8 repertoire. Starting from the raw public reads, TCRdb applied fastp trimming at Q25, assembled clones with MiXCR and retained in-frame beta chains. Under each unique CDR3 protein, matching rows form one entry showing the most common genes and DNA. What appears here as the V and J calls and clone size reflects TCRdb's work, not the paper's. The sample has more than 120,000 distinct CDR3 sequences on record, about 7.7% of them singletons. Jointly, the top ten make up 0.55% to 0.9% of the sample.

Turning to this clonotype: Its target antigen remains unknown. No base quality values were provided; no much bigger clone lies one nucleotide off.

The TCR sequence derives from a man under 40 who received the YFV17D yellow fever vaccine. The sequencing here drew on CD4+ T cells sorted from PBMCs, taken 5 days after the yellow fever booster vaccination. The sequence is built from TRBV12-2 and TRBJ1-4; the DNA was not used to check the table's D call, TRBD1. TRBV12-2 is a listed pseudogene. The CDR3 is CASRSNAGTGDGKLFF. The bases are TGTGCAAGTCGCTCGAACGCCGGGACAGGGGACGGAAAACTGTTTTTT.